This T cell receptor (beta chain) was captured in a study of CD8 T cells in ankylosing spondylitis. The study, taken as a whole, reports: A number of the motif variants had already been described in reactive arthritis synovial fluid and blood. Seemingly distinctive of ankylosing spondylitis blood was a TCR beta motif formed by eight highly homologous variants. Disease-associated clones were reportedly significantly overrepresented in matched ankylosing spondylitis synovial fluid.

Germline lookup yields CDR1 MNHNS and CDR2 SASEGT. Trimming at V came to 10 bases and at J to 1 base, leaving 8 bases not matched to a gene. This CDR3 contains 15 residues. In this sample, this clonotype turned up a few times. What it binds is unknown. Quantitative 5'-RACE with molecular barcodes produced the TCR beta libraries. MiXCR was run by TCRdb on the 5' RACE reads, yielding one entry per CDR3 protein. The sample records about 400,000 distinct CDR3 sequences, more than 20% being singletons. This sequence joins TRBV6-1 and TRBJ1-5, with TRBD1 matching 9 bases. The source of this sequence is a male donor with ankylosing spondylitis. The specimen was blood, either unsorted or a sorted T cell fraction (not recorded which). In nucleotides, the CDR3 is TGTGCCACCACGGACAGGGGAGAAAGCAATCAGCCCCAGCATTTT. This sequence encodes CATTDRGESNQPQHF.